Only a few counts were recorded for the clone carrying this TCR beta chain. The antigen is not known. The entry originates in a study of CD8 T cells in ankylosing spondylitis. Quantitative 5'-RACE with molecular barcodes produced the TCR beta libraries. TCRdb re-called the 5' RACE reads through MiXCR, storing one row per CDR3 protein. The sample yields more than 200,000 distinct CDR3 sequences, 24% seen once. Study-level findings and limits: Earlier literature documents some of the motif variants in reactive arthritis synovial fluid and blood. Made up of eight highly homologous variants, a TCR beta motif appeared characteristic of ankylosing spondylitis blood. In peripheral blood, disease-linked CD8+ clones occurred at relatively low frequencies.

Germline V gene data show CDR1 as ENHRY and CDR2 as SYGVKD. There are 17 residues in the CDR3. V lost 5 bases, J lost 1 base, and 15 bases lay in between. Sequencing was performed on blood, either unsorted or a sorted T cell fraction (not recorded which). This clonotype originated in a male donor with ankylosing spondylitis or in good health (not recorded which). This rearrangement joins TRBV10-3 to TRBJ2-6; D assignment may be TRBD1 or TRBD2 (5 bases each). The CDR3 DNA is TGTGCCATCAGTACGGGACGGCTCCTATCTGGGGCCAACGTCCTGACTTTC. The encoded protein is CAISTGRLLSGANVLTF.